This TCR beta chain is from a study of blood T cell repertoires in COVID-19. Germline V gene lookup returns CDR1 SQVTM and CDR2 ANQGSEA. Trimming shortened V by 5 bases and J by 8 bases, and 13 bases separated the two germline ends. This CDR3 contains 12 residues. In the source study's methods: By means of reference gene primer amplification, nucleated cell counts were estimated. Using immunoSEQ multiplex PCR, the repertoire was profiled, and TCRdb retains in-frame clones only, with some absent. V, J and clone size were drawn from that table, and D and trimming were deduced from the DNA. The sample lists 90,000 or so clones, around 85% occurring once.

Sample: peripheral blood. This receptor was obtained from a man at least 80 years old with active or convalescent COVID-19. The V call is TRBV29-1, the J call TRBJ1-3; D possibly corresponds to TRBD1 (5 bases). As DNA, the CDR3 is TGCAGCGTTACCCCCACAGGAGACACCATATATTTT. It codes for CSVTPTGDTIYF.